The clone carrying this TCR beta chain was recorded a few times. These data belong to a study of human T cells and chemical hapten exposure. Time point defined: pre-sensitization, week 0. As for treatment: therapeutic diphenylcyclopropenone sensitization with weekly scalp DPC. Germline V gene sequence: CDR1 MDHEN, CDR2 SYDVKM. Trimming removed 4 bases from V and 6 bases from J, with 10 bases in between. The CDR3 runs to 12 residues. TCRdb reprocessed the RACE reads via MiXCR and lists one record per CDR3 protein. The sample has approximately 370,000 distinct CDR3 sequences, around 5.5% seen once. The V call is TRBV28, the J call TRBJ2-7, with D tentatively TRBD2 (5 bases). Sample: whole blood, taken in connection with sensitization to the hapten diphenylcyclopropenone (DPC). The TCR originated in a woman under 30 with alopecia areata. Some clones in this sample may be carry-over from other donors' samples. The CDR3 sequence is CASSSGSGEQYF. CDR3 bases: TGTGCCAGCAGTTCGGGGTCGGGCGAGCAGTACTTC. Full variable domain (missing parts from reference TRBV28 and TRBJ2-7): DVKVTQSSRYLVKRTGEKVFLECVQDMDHENMFWYRQDPGLGLRLIYFSYDVKMKEKGDIPEGYSVSREKKERFSLILESASTNQTSMYLCASSSGSGEQYFGPGTRLTVT.